This is a list of T cell receptor beta chains from one sample in a study of response to subunit inactivated influenza vaccine. TCRdb processed the RT-PCR reads anew with MiXCR; each CDR3 protein has one entry. The data hold under 850,000 distinct CDR3 sequences, with about a fifth observed a single time. Source: PBMCs from blood, taken roughly 5 days after vaccination. Source of these receptors: a man aged 45 to 65 who received an inactivated influenza vaccine. Both conserved end residues are part of each CDR3. A D gene is named only where the DNA matches it firmly. The size of a clone is reported for some rows only, either as once, few or many, or as a class for expanded clones.

clone_size: .; v_call: TRBV7-2; j_call: TRBJ2-2; cdr3_length: 17; d_call: .; cdr3_nt: TGTGCCAGCAGCTTGCGGGCAGGGGAGTGGAACACCGGGGAGCTGTTTTTT; cdr3_aa: CASSLRAGEWNTGELFF
clone_size: .; v_call: TRBV6-5; j_call: TRBJ2-1; cdr3_length: 17; d_call: .; cdr3_nt: TGTGCCAGCAGTTACTCGACGTGGTATGGGTCCTACAATGAGCAGTTCTTC; cdr3_aa: CASSYSTWYGSYNEQFF
clone_size: few; v_call: TRBV5-1; j_call: TRBJ2-5; cdr3_length: 15; d_call: .; cdr3_nt: TGCGCCAGCAGCTTGACAGGGAAGGACCAAGAGACCCAGTACTTC; cdr3_aa: CASSLTGKDQETQYF
clone_size: .; v_call: TRBV4-1; j_call: TRBJ2-1; cdr3_length: 15; d_call: TRBD2; cdr3_nt: TGCGCCAGCAGCCAATTAGCGGGAGGGCCTTTCGAGCAGTTCTTC; cdr3_aa: CASSQLAGGPFEQFF
clone_size: few; v_call: TRBV29-1; j_call: TRBJ2-1; cdr3_length: 12; d_call: .; cdr3_nt: TGCAGCGGACACAGCTCCTACAATGAGCAGTTCTTC; cdr3_aa: CSGHSSYNEQFF
clone_size: many; v_call: TRBV20-1; j_call: TRBJ2-1; cdr3_length: 14; d_call: .; cdr3_nt: TGCAGTGGTGACCGGGACGGAGCCTACAATGAGCAGTTCTTC; cdr3_aa: CSGDRDGAYNEQFF
clone_size: .; v_call: TRBV7-2; j_call: TRBJ2-1; cdr3_length: 16; d_call: TRBD2; cdr3_nt: TGTGCCAGCAGCCCTAGCGGGAGGGGAATTTACAATGAGCAGTTCTTC; cdr3_aa: CASSPSGRGIYNEQFF
clone_size: .; v_call: TRBV5-1; j_call: TRBJ2-1; cdr3_length: 16; d_call: .; cdr3_nt: TGCGCCAGCAGCTTGGCTGGACAGAGCTCCTACAATGAGCAGTTCTTC; cdr3_aa: CASSLAGQSSYNEQFF
clone_size: few; v_call: TRBV2; j_call: TRBJ1-3; cdr3_length: 15; d_call: .; cdr3_nt: TGTGCCAGCGGTCTCGACAGAATCTCTGGAAACACCATATATTTT; cdr3_aa: CASGLDRISGNTIYF
clone_size: .; v_call: TRBV9; j_call: TRBJ2-6; cdr3_length: 17; d_call: .; cdr3_nt: TGTGCCAGCAGCACCCGTGGGAGGGGGACTGGGGCCAACGTCCTGACTTTC; cdr3_aa: CASSTRGRGTGANVLTF
clone_size: many; v_call: TRBV5-5; j_call: TRBJ1-1; cdr3_length: 18; d_call: .; cdr3_nt: TGTGCCAGCAGCTTGAGGTGGGGAACAGTCTTAATGAACACTGAAGCTTTCTTT; cdr3_aa: CASSLRWGTVLMNTEAFF
clone_size: .; v_call: TRBV25-1; j_call: TRBJ2-2; cdr3_length: 18; d_call: TRBD1; cdr3_nt: TGTGCCAGCAGTGAGCAGGGACAGGGGGCAGCTGGGGCGTTCCCGCTGTTTTTT; cdr3_aa: CASSEQGQGAAGAFPLFF
clone_size: few; v_call: TRBV7-9; j_call: TRBJ1-1; cdr3_length: 14; d_call: TRBD1; cdr3_nt: TGTGCCAGCAGCCCACAGGGGGCGACTGGTGAAGCTTTCTTT; cdr3_aa: CASSPQGATGEAFF
clone_size: few; v_call: TRBV7-8; j_call: TRBJ2-1; cdr3_length: 12; d_call: .; cdr3_nt: TGTGCCAGCAGCTTTGGGACCAATGAGCAGTTCTTC; cdr3_aa: CASSFGTNEQFF
clone_size: .; v_call: TRBV11-2; j_call: TRBJ2-5; cdr3_length: 16; d_call: TRBD2; cdr3_nt: TGTGCCAGCAGCCCTCTAGCGGGGACCTACCAAGAGACCCAGTACTTC; cdr3_aa: CASSPLAGTYQETQYF
clone_size: many; v_call: TRBV7-8; j_call: TRBJ2-3; cdr3_length: 18; d_call: TRBD1; cdr3_nt: TGTGCCAGCAGCTTAGAAGGGGGACAGGGGTCGTTGGGGGATACGCAGTATTTT; cdr3_aa: CASSLEGGQGSLGDTQYF
clone_size: many; v_call: TRBV4-3; j_call: TRBJ1-5; cdr3_length: 15; d_call: .; cdr3_nt: TGCGCCAGCAGCCAAGATGCAGGTATCAATCAGCCCCAGCATTTT; cdr3_aa: CASSQDAGINQPQHF
clone_size: .; v_call: TRBV12-3/TRBV12-4; j_call: TRBJ2-5; cdr3_length: 15; d_call: .; cdr3_nt: TGTGCCAGCAGCCATCTCGGAGGGGTCCAAGAGACCCAGTACTTC; cdr3_aa: CASSHLGGVQETQYF
clone_size: .; v_call: TRBV20-1; j_call: TRBJ2-3; cdr3_length: 11; d_call: .; cdr3_nt: TGCAGTGCTGCGCGCGGAGATACGCAGTATTTT; cdr3_aa: CSAARGDTQYF
clone_size: few; v_call: TRBV7-2; j_call: TRBJ2-3; cdr3_length: 14; d_call: TRBD2; cdr3_nt: TGTGCCAGCAGCCCCGGGACTAGCGGGATCACGCAGTATTTT; cdr3_aa: CASSPGTSGITQYF
clone_size: .; v_call: TRBV7-9; j_call: TRBJ2-3; cdr3_length: 12; d_call: .; cdr3_nt: TGTGCCACCCCCCGGAATTCAGATACGCAGTATTTT; cdr3_aa: CATPRNSDTQYF
clone_size: few; v_call: TRBV7-2; j_call: TRBJ2-7; cdr3_length: 14; d_call: .; cdr3_nt: TGTGCCAGCAGTCATAGACCAACCGCCTACGAGCAGTACTTC; cdr3_aa: CASSHRPTAYEQYF
clone_size: .; v_call: TRBV29-1; j_call: TRBJ1-2; cdr3_length: 15; d_call: .; cdr3_nt: TGCAGCGCTCCGGCCAACAGGGCATTCGAAAGTGGCTACACCTTC; cdr3_aa: CSAPANRAFESGYTF
clone_size: many; v_call: TRBV29-1; j_call: TRBJ2-7; cdr3_length: 13; d_call: .; cdr3_nt: TGCAGCGTTTCTCGTCCAGGGGACTACGAGCAGTACTTC; cdr3_aa: CSVSRPGDYEQYF
clone_size: few; v_call: TRBV20-1; j_call: TRBJ2-1; cdr3_length: 12; d_call: .; cdr3_nt: TGCAGTGCACTTGCTAGGGGACATGAGCAGTTCTTC; cdr3_aa: CSALARGHEQFF
clone_size: few; v_call: TRBV7-2; j_call: TRBJ2-7; cdr3_length: 13; d_call: .; cdr3_nt: TGTGCCAGCAGCCCGCATCTTAGCTACGAGCAGTACTTC; cdr3_aa: CASSPHLSYEQYF
clone_size: few; v_call: TRBV3-1; j_call: TRBJ2-2; cdr3_length: 17; d_call: .; cdr3_nt: TGTGCCAGCAGCCAAGTATACCTAGCGAGGAACACCGGGGAGCTGTTTTTT; cdr3_aa: CASSQVYLARNTGELFF
clone_size: few; v_call: TRBV5-1; j_call: TRBJ2-4; cdr3_length: 17; d_call: .; cdr3_nt: TGCGCCAGCAGCCCTGGCTTGCTGGGGGCGTCCAAAAACATTCAGTACTTC; cdr3_aa: CASSPGLLGASKNIQYF
clone_size: few; v_call: TRBV12-3/TRBV12-4; j_call: TRBJ1-2; cdr3_length: 14; d_call: .; cdr3_nt: TGTGCCAGCAGTTTATACGCAGATCCTTATGGCTACACCTTC; cdr3_aa: CASSLYADPYGYTF
clone_size: .; v_call: TRBV10-3; j_call: TRBJ1-3; cdr3_length: 13; d_call: .; cdr3_nt: TGTGCCATCAGTGGGACATTAGGAAACACCATATATTTT; cdr3_aa: CAISGTLGNTIYF
clone_size: .; v_call: TRBV4-1; j_call: TRBJ2-1; cdr3_length: 15; d_call: .; cdr3_nt: TGCGCCAGCAGCCAGTCATTCGCCGTTTACAATGAGCAGTTCTTC; cdr3_aa: CASSQSFAVYNEQFF
clone_size: .; v_call: TRBV9; j_call: TRBJ2-2; cdr3_length: 15; d_call: .; cdr3_nt: TGTGCCAGCAGCGTAGGTCCAGGGCACGCCGGGGAGCTGTTTTTT; cdr3_aa: CASSVGPGHAGELFF
clone_size: .; v_call: TRBV7-6; j_call: TRBJ2-6; cdr3_length: 17; d_call: .; cdr3_nt: TGTGCCAGCAGCTTAGAGACGGTACGATCTGGGGCCAACGTCCTGACTTTC; cdr3_aa: CASSLETVRSGANVLTF
clone_size: few; v_call: TRBV20-1; j_call: TRBJ2-3; cdr3_length: 13; d_call: .; cdr3_nt: TGCAGTGCTAGTCGATTTGTGGGAGATACGCAGTATTTT; cdr3_aa: CSASRFVGDTQYF
clone_size: .; v_call: TRBV20-1; j_call: TRBJ2-3; cdr3_length: 13; d_call: TRBD2; cdr3_nt: TGCAGTGCCCGGGGGGGGGCATGGGATACGCAGTATTTT; cdr3_aa: CSARGGAWDTQYF
clone_size: .; v_call: TRBV11-2; j_call: TRBJ2-1; cdr3_length: 14; d_call: .; cdr3_nt: TGTGCCAGCAGCTTAACTAGCAACGTTGGTGAGCAGTTCTTC; cdr3_aa: CASSLTSNVGEQFF
clone_size: few; v_call: TRBV12-3/TRBV12-4; j_call: TRBJ1-3; cdr3_length: 12; d_call: .; cdr3_nt: TGTGCCAGCAGCCCCGCCGGGCGAAAAGGGTATTTT; cdr3_aa: CASSPAGRKGYF
clone_size: .; v_call: TRBV24-1; j_call: TRBJ2-3; cdr3_length: 16; d_call: .; cdr3_nt: TGTGCCACCAGTGACCCAGGACGGGCGGGACCAGATACGCAGTATTTT; cdr3_aa: CATSDPGRAGPDTQYF
clone_size: .; v_call: TRBV5-1; j_call: TRBJ2-7; cdr3_length: 16; d_call: TRBD2; cdr3_nt: TGCGCCAGCAGCTTGGCCCCCGCTAGCGGGGGGTACGAGCAGTACTTC; cdr3_aa: CASSLAPASGGYEQYF
clone_size: few; v_call: TRBV4-1; j_call: TRBJ2-7; cdr3_length: 17; d_call: .; cdr3_nt: TGCGCCAGCAGCCTTCCCCGTTTGGGGGGAGCGACCTACGAGCAGTACTTC; cdr3_aa: CASSLPRLGGATYEQYF
clone_size: many; v_call: TRBV7-7; j_call: TRBJ2-5; cdr3_length: 16; d_call: TRBD2; cdr3_nt: TGTGCCAGCAGCTTTGGGACTAGCGGGAGCGGAGAGACCCAGTACTTC; cdr3_aa: CASSFGTSGSGETQYF
clone_size: few; v_call: TRBV9; j_call: TRBJ2-1; cdr3_length: 14; d_call: .; cdr3_nt: TGTGCCAGCAGCGTAGCGTTGCACTACAATGAGCAGTTCTTC; cdr3_aa: CASSVALHYNEQFF
clone_size: many; v_call: TRBV20-1; j_call: TRBJ2-1; cdr3_length: 12; d_call: .; cdr3_nt: TGCAGTGCTAGCCACAGGCAGAATGAGCAGTTCTTC; cdr3_aa: CSASHRQNEQFF
clone_size: .; v_call: TRBV9; j_call: TRBJ2-1; cdr3_length: 15; d_call: TRBD2; cdr3_nt: TGTGCCAGCAGCGTTAGCGGGGGGGTCAACAATGAGCAGTTCTTC; cdr3_aa: CASSVSGGVNNEQFF
clone_size: few; v_call: TRBV6-1; j_call: TRBJ2-6; cdr3_length: 15; d_call: TRBD1; cdr3_nt: TGTGCCAGCAGTCGTGACAGGGCTGGGGCCAACGTCCTGACTTTC; cdr3_aa: CASSRDRAGANVLTF
clone_size: few; v_call: TRBV18; j_call: TRBJ1-2; cdr3_length: 13; d_call: .; cdr3_nt: TGTGCCAGCTCACCTGGACTCCGAGATGGCTACACCTTC; cdr3_aa: CASSPGLRDGYTF
clone_size: .; v_call: TRBV15; j_call: TRBJ2-7; cdr3_length: 13; d_call: .; cdr3_nt: TGTGCCACCAGCAGCCAGAGCTCCTACGAGCAGTACTTC; cdr3_aa: CATSSQSSYEQYF
clone_size: few; v_call: TRBV12-3/TRBV12-4; j_call: TRBJ2-1; cdr3_length: 13; d_call: .; cdr3_nt: TGTGCCAGCAGTTTCTCGTCTTGGAATGAGCAGTTCTTC; cdr3_aa: CASSFSSWNEQFF
clone_size: few; v_call: TRBV4-1; j_call: TRBJ2-1; cdr3_length: 14; d_call: .; cdr3_nt: TGCGCCAGCAGCCAAGATTTGGGGCCCAATGAGCAGTTCTTC; cdr3_aa: CASSQDLGPNEQFF
clone_size: .; v_call: TRBV24-1; j_call: TRBJ2-3; cdr3_length: 17; d_call: TRBD2; cdr3_nt: TGTGTACCAGGAACCCGGGGGGGTTATTGTAGCACAGATACGCAGTATTTT; cdr3_aa: CVPGTRGGYCSTDTQYF
clone_size: once; v_call: TRBV12-3/TRBV12-4; j_call: TRBJ2-5; cdr3_length: 14; d_call: .; cdr3_nt: TGTGTCAGCAGTTTATGGGCGAATCGAGAGACCCAGTACTTC; cdr3_aa: CVSSLWANRETQYF
clone_size: .; v_call: TRBV20-1; j_call: TRBJ2-5; cdr3_length: 15; d_call: TRBD2; cdr3_nt: TGCAGTGCTAGAGTTGCTAGCGGCATGAAAGAGACCCAGTACTTC; cdr3_aa: CSARVASGMKETQYF
clone_size: .; v_call: TRBV10-3; j_call: TRBJ1-1; cdr3_length: 13; d_call: .; cdr3_nt: TGTGCCATCAGTGGATACCGGAACACTGAAGCTTTCTTT; cdr3_aa: CAISGYRNTEAFF
clone_size: .; v_call: TRBV20-1; j_call: TRBJ1-3; cdr3_length: 14; d_call: TRBD1; cdr3_nt: TGCAGTGCCCATTCGACAGGGAGAGGAAACACCATATATTTT; cdr3_aa: CSAHSTGRGNTIYF
clone_size: .; v_call: TRBV5-1; j_call: TRBJ2-1; cdr3_length: 15; d_call: .; cdr3_nt: TGCGCCAGCAGCTTGGAGAGGACGGGGAACAATGAGCAGTTCTTC; cdr3_aa: CASSLERTGNNEQFF
clone_size: .; v_call: TRBV15; j_call: TRBJ1-5; cdr3_length: 13; d_call: TRBD1; cdr3_nt: TGTGCCACAGGACAGGCAGGCAATCAGCCCCAGCATTTT; cdr3_aa: CATGQAGNQPQHF
clone_size: .; v_call: TRBV20-1; j_call: TRBJ1-4; cdr3_length: 13; d_call: .; cdr3_nt: TGCAGTGCTACCCGGGATGATAATGAAAAACTGTTTTTT; cdr3_aa: CSATRDDNEKLFF
clone_size: .; v_call: TRBV7-9; j_call: TRBJ2-7; cdr3_length: 15; d_call: TRBD1; cdr3_nt: TGTGCCAGCAGCCCCCGTAGGGGGCCGGTATACGAGCAGTACTTC; cdr3_aa: CASSPRRGPVYEQYF
clone_size: .; v_call: TRBV27; j_call: TRBJ2-7; cdr3_length: 14; d_call: TRBD2; cdr3_nt: TGTGCCAGCAGTCTAAGGGAGGGCTCCTACGAGCAGTACTTC; cdr3_aa: CASSLREGSYEQYF
clone_size: few; v_call: TRBV6-1; j_call: TRBJ2-1; cdr3_length: 15; d_call: TRBD2; cdr3_nt: TGTGCCAGCAGTGAGTCAGCGGGGGTTTACAATGAGCAGTTCTTC; cdr3_aa: CASSESAGVYNEQFF